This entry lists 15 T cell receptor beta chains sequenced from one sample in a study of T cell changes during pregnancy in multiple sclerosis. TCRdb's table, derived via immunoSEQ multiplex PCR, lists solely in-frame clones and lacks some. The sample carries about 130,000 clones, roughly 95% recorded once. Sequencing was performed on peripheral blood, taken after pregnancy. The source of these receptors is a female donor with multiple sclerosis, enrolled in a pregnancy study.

Here the CDR3 DNA reads TGTGCCTGGAGGGGACTTCCCCCTTCCTACGAGCAGTACTTC. It specifies CAWRGLPPSYEQYF. The rearrangement uses TRBV30 and TRBJ2-7; a possible D gene is TRBD2 (6 bases). The germline V gene has CDR1 GTSNPN and CDR2 SVGIG (reference sequence). V was clipped by 3 bases and J by 1 base, with 13 bases between them. This CDR3 is 14 amino acids long.

DNA for the CDR3: TGTGCCAGCAGTCCGATACAGGGTACACAGGCTATCTATGGCTACACCTTC. Amino acids: CASSPIQGTQAIYGYTF. This sequence joins TRBV28 and TRBJ1-2; D may be TRBD1 (6 bases). The V end lost 5 bases, the J end lost 4 bases, and 23 bases lay between the germline ends. In germline, CDR1 is MDHEN, CDR2 SYDVKM. This CDR3 spans 17 amino acids.

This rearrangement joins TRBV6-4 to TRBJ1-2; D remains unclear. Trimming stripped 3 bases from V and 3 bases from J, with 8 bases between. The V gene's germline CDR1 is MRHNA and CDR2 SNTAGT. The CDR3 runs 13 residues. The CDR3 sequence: CASSESGDYGYTF. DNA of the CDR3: TGTGCCAGCAGTGAATCCGGGGACTATGGCTACACCTTC.

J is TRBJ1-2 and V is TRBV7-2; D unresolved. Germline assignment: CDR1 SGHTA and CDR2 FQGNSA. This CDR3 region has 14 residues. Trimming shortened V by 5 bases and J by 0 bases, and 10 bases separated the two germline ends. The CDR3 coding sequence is TGTGCCAGCAGCCTGGCCGGGACTAACTATGGCTACACCTTC. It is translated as CASSLAGTNYGYTF.

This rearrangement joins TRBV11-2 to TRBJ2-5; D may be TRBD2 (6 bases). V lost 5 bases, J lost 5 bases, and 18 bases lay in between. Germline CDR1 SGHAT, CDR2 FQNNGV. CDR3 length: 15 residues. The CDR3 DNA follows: TGTGCCAGCAGCACAAAGCGGGCGGGGTTTGAGACCCAGTACTTC. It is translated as CASSTKRAGFETQYF.

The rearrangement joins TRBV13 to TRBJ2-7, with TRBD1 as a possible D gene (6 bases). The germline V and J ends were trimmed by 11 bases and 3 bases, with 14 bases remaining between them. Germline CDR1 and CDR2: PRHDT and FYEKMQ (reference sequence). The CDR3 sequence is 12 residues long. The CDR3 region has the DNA TGTGCCTGCCGGGGCAGGGGCTACGAGCAGTACTTC. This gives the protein CACRGRGYEQYF.

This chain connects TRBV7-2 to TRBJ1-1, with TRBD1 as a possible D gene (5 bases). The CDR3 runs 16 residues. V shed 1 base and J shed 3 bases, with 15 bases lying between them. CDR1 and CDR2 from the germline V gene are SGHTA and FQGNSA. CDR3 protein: CASSLVVGAIYTEAFF. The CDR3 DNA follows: TGTGCCAGCAGCTTAGTAGTTGGGGCGATTTACACTGAAGCTTTCTTT.

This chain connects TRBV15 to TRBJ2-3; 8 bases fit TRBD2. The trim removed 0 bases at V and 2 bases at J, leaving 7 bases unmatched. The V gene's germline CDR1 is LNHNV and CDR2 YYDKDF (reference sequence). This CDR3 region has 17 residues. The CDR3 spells CATSREGLAGITDTQYF. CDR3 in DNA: TGTGCCACCAGCAGAGAGGGATTAGCGGGAATCACAGATACGCAGTATTTT.

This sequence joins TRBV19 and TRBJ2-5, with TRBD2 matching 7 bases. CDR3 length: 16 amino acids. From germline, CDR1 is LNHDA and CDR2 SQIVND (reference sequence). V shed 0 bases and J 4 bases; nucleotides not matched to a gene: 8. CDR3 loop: CASSIDPGLGGETQYF. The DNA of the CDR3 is TGTGCCAGTAGTATAGATCCCGGACTAGGAGGAGAGACCCAGTACTTC.

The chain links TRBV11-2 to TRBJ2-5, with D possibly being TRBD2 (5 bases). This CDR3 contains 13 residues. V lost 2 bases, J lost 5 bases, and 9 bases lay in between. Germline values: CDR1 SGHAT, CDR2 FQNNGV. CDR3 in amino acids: CASSLRGWETQYF. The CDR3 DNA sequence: TGTGCCAGCAGCTTACGGGGATGGGAGACCCAGTACTTC.

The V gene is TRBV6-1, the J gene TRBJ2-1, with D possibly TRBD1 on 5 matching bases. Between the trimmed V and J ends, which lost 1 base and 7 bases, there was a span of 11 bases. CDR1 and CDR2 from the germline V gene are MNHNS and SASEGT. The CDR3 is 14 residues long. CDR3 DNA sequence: TGTGCCAGCAGTGAAGTGGGGCTTTCGAATGAGCAGTTCTTC. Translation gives CASSEVGLSNEQFF.

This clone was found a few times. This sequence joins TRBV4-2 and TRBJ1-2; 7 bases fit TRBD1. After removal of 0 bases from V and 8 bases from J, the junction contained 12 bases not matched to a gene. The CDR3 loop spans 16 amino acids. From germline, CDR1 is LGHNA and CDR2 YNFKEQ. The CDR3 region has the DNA TGTGCCAGCAGCCAAGATGCGAGACAGGGTTTGGAAGGCTACACCTTC. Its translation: CASSQDARQGLEGYTF.

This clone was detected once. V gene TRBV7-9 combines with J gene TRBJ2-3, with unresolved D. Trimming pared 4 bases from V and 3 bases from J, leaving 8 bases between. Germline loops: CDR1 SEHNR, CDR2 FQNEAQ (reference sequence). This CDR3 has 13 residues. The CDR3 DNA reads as TGTGCCAGCAGCTCCAGGTTGACAGATACGCAGTATTTT. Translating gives CASSSRLTDTQYF.

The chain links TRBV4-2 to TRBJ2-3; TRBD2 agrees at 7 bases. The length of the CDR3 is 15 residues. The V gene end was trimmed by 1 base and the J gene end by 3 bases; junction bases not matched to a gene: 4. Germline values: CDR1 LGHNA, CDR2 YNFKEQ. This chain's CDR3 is CASSQAGGPTDTQYF. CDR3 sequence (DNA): TGTGCCAGCAGCCAAGCGGGAGGCCCTACAGATACGCAGTATTTT.

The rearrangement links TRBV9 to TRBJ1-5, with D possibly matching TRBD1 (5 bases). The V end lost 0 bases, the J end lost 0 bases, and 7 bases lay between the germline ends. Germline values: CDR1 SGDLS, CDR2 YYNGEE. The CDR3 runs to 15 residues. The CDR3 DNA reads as TGTGCCAGCAGCGTAGGCGACAGTAGCAATCAGCCCCAGCATTTT. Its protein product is CASSVGDSSNQPQHF.